This TCR beta chain was observed in a study of blood T cell repertoires in COVID-19. Whole-study context: COVID-19 samples from acute and convalescent phases originated in the United States, Italy and Spain. Sample material is recorded as cDNA or gDNA derived from T cells, B-cell-depleted T cells, or PBMCs.

In the authors' methods: The assay estimated nucleated cells by amplifying reference gene primers. Using immunoSEQ multiplex PCR, the repertoire was profiled, and TCRdb retains in-frame clones only, with some absent. The V and J calls and the clone size are those of that table, but D and trimming were determined from the DNA. The sample contains some 67,000 clones, about nine tenths of which appear only once. After removal of 3 bases from V and 8 bases from J, the junction contained 4 bases not matched to a gene. This CDR3 spans 13 amino acids. The chain links TRBV12-3 or TRBV12-4 to TRBJ2-1, with TRBD2 matching over 7 bases. This receptor was obtained from a man between 45 and 60 years old with active COVID-19. Sequencing used peripheral blood. In nucleotides, the CDR3 is TGTGCCAGCAGTTTTATGGCGGGAGATGAGCAGTTCTTC. Residues: CASSFMAGDEQFF.